A single sample is the source of the 21 T cell receptor beta chains below, sequenced in a study of response to subunit inactivated influenza vaccine. TCRdb ran MiXCR on the RT-PCR reads and lists one entry per CDR3 protein. This sample has around 570,000 distinct CDR3 sequences; roughly 8.2% occur once, and the top ten carry 13%. Sequenced material: PBMCs from blood, taken around 25 months after vaccination. These receptors were obtained from a man aged 50-75 years who received an inactivated influenza vaccine.

This clonotype was observed a handful of times. This chain joins TRBV20-1 and TRBJ2-1; D is unclear. V was clipped by 5 bases and J by 7 bases, with 18 bases between them. Germline assignment: CDR1 DFQATT and CDR2 SNEGSKA (reference sequence). This CDR3 comprises 14 residues. The CDR3 region is CSAATAATWNEQFF. For the CDR3, the DNA is TGCAGTGCTGCCACGGCCGCAACCTGGAATGAGCAGTTCTTC.

This chain connects TRBV20-1 to TRBJ2-4; D remains unclear. The V gene lost 3 bases and the J gene lost 6 bases, with 6 bases spanning the gap. The CDR3 contains 11 residues. Germline CDR1 and CDR2: DFQATT and SNEGSKA (reference sequence). CDR3 nucleotides: TGCAGTGCTAGTTACGTAAACATTCAGTACTTC. Translation gives CSASYVNIQYF.

This clonotype came up many times. V usage is TRBV6-1 and J usage is TRBJ1-5; TRBD1 is a possible D gene (5 bases). V gave up 6 bases and J gave up 3 bases, with 12 bases separating them. The CDR3 has 14 amino acids. Germline values: CDR1 MNHNS, CDR2 SASEGT. The CDR3 protein is CASSRDGTNQPQHF. The CDR3 bases are TGTGCCAGCAGCCGGGACGGCACCAATCAGCCCCAGCATTTT.

This clonotype was seen only a few times. CDR3 DNA: TGTGCCAGCAGCGTAAGCGTTGGCGCAGATACGCAGTATTTT. Translation gives CASSVSVGADTQYF. The chain employs TRBV9 and TRBJ2-3, with no clear D. This CDR3 is built from 14 residues. In germline, CDR1 is SGDLS, CDR2 YYNGEE. Trimming cost V 1 base and J 4 bases, with 10 bases left between them.

The rearrangement joins TRBV3-1 to TRBJ1-4; TRBD1 is a possible D gene (5 bases). The CDR3 extends over 14 amino acids. V shed 6 bases and J shed 7 bases, with 15 bases lying between them. The germline CDR1 and CDR2 sequences are LGHDT and YNNKEL (reference sequence). Here the CDR3 reads CASRHGGLGEKLFF. The CDR3 coding sequence is TGTGCCAGCAGGCATGGGGGATTGGGTGAAAAACTGTTTTTT.

This chain links TRBV7-2 with TRBJ2-1; D is uncertain. V was shortened by 5 bases and J by 11 bases, with 10 bases between the two germline ends. The CDR3 contains 11 residues. Per the germline V gene, CDR1 is SGHTA and CDR2 is FQGNSA. CDR3 in amino acids: CASSLIEQQFF. The CDR3 DNA is TGTGCCAGCAGCCTCATAGAACAGCAGTTCTTC.

As DNA, the CDR3 is TGTGCCAGCAGCGCGACTAGTAGGGGCACCGGGGAGCTGTTTTTT. This gives the protein CASSATSRGTGELFF. The chain links TRBV7-3 to TRBJ2-2; D is possibly TRBD2 (6 bases). The ends were cut back, 5 bases at V and 4 bases at J, with 14 bases in the middle. Germline-derived CDR1 and CDR2 are SGHTA and FQGTGA. CDR3 size: 15 residues.

In its sample, this clonotype was seen a few times. This chain uses TRBV12-3 or TRBV12-4 with TRBJ2-2; perhaps TRBD1 as D (5 bases). The CDR3 spans 19 residues. Trimming removed 2 bases at V and 5 bases at J, with 24 bases between. The CDR3 bases are TGTGCCAGCAGTTTATTTGTGGGGCCACCGGGTAGTTCTACCGGGGAGCTGTTTTTT. The encoded protein is CASSLFVGPPGSSTGELFF.

This clonotype was recorded at least ten times. The chain carries TRBV5-5 and TRBJ2-3; 7 positions match TRBD2. The germline V gene encodes CDR1 SGHKS and CDR2 YYEKEE (reference sequence). The CDR3 consists of 15 residues. Trimming removed 2 bases from V and 1 base from J; junction bases left unmatched: 4. The CDR3 DNA sequence: TGTGCCAGCAGCTTCCGCGGGGGAGGCACAGATACGCAGTATTTT. Its translation: CASSFRGGGTDTQYF.

This clonotype occurred a few times. This chain links TRBV5-1 with TRBJ2-3, with 9 bases aligning to TRBD2. The ends lost 3 bases at V and 5 bases at J; junction bases unmatched: 7. This CDR3 is 15 amino acids long. CDR1 is SGHRS, CDR2 YFSETQ, per germline. The CDR3 reads CASSSRGGQGDTQYF. CDR3 coding DNA: TGCGCCAGCAGCTCGCGGGGGGGCCAGGGAGATACGCAGTATTTT.

This chain connects TRBV5-5 to TRBJ2-3; tentative D call: TRBD1 (6 bases). Deletions cut 3 bases from V and 8 bases from J, with 10 bases between. The CDR3 extends over 12 amino acids. Germline CDR1 and CDR2: SGHKS and YYEKEE (reference sequence). The CDR3 protein is CASSSQGPTQYF. The DNA of the CDR3 is TGTGCCAGCAGCTCTCAGGGGCCTACGCAGTATTTT.

This clonotype was seen repeatedly, ten times or more. CDR3 protein: CASSDLGELKNQPQHF. The CDR3 DNA reads as TGTGCCAGCAGCGACCTAGGAGAGCTGAAGAATCAGCCCCAGCATTTT. V usage is TRBV21-1 and J usage is TRBJ1-5. TRBV21-1 is described as a pseudogene. The CDR3 is made up of 16 amino acids.

The V gene is TRBV6-1, the J gene TRBJ2-2, with TRBD1 identical over 9 bases. This CDR3 spans 14 amino acids. The trim removed 6 bases at V and 7 bases at J, leaving 6 bases unmatched. Germline V CDR1 and CDR2: MNHNS, SASEGT. The chain's CDR3 is CASRMTGGGGELFF. The CDR3 DNA reads TGTGCCAGCAGGATGACAGGGGGGGGCGGGGAGCTGTTTTTT.

This chain joins TRBV18 and TRBJ2-1, with 12 bases aligning to TRBD2. This CDR3 contains 16 residues. Per germline, CDR1 KGHSH and CDR2 LQKENI. With 5 bases clipped from V and 10 bases from J, the junction kept 12 bases outside the gene matches. This chain's CDR3 is CASSSLAGGSYGEQFF. The DNA of the CDR3 is TGTGCCAGCTCATCACTAGCGGGAGGATCTTACGGCGAGCAGTTCTTC.

The rearrangement joins TRBV6-2 or TRBV6-3 to TRBJ2-2, with D perhaps matching TRBD1 (5 bases). Germline V CDR1 and CDR2: MNHEY, SVGEGT. The CDR3 is 14 residues long. With 5 bases removed from V and 8 bases from J, the gap between germline ends came to 15 bases. The CDR3 is CASSRQYWNGELFF. The CDR3 nucleotides are TGTGCCAGCAGTCGACAGTACTGGAATGGGGAGCTGTTTTTT.

This rearrangement joins TRBV7-2 to TRBJ1-1, with D unresolved. Germline loops: CDR1 SGHTA, CDR2 FQGNSA. This CDR3 spans 15 amino acids. V lost 0 bases and J lost 0, with 8 bases in between. CDR3 nucleotide sequence: TGTGCCAGCAGCTTAGCAGGGTTCGTGAACACTGAAGCTTTCTTT. Encoded protein: CASSLAGFVNTEAFF.

This clonotype was observed a handful of times. The chain combines TRBV12-3 or TRBV12-4 with TRBJ1-5; maybe TRBD1 (5 bases). Deletions cut 5 bases from V and 6 bases from J, with 14 bases between. There are 14 residues in the CDR3. The CDR3 spells CASSVAGTAQPQHF. CDR3 in DNA: TGTGCCAGCAGTGTCGCAGGGACGGCTCAGCCCCAGCATTTT.

Here the CDR3 DNA reads TGTGCCAGCAGCTTAAGTGGGGGGCGCACCCACAATGAGCAGTTCTTC. Protein product: CASSLSGGRTHNEQFF. V usage is TRBV7-9 and J usage is TRBJ2-1; D is tentatively TRBD1 or TRBD2 (6 bases each). This CDR3 has 16 residues. Trimming stripped 2 bases from V and 5 bases from J, with 16 bases between. Germline assignment: CDR1 SEHNR and CDR2 FQNEAQ (reference sequence).

There are a few counts of this clonotype. This chain joins TRBV19 and TRBJ2-1; D may be TRBD2 (6 bases). Trimming pared 7 bases from V and 6 bases from J, leaving 16 bases between. Germline CDR1 reads LNHDA; CDR2 reads SQIVND (reference sequence). This CDR3 has 14 amino acids. DNA for the CDR3: TGTGCCAGTACCCCGTCCCGGAGGGGCAATGAGCAGTTCTTC. Translation gives CASTPSRRGNEQFF.

This clonotype was observed at least ten times. The V call is TRBV12-3 or TRBV12-4, the J call TRBJ2-7; D call uncertain. Trimming pared 2 bases from V and 1 base from J, leaving 6 bases between. The CDR3 spans 13 residues. CDR3 sequence reads: CASSLNPSYEQYF. CDR3 in DNA: TGTGCCAGCAGTTTAAATCCATCCTACGAGCAGTACTTC.

The chain joins TRBV6-6 to TRBJ2-2; D is uncertain. V lost 0 bases, J lost 7 bases, and 3 bases lay in between. The CDR3 contains 12 residues. Germline assignment: CDR1 MNHNY and CDR2 SVGAGI (reference sequence). The CDR3 region is CASSYSYGELFF. The CDR3 DNA follows: TGTGCCAGCAGTTACTCATACGGGGAGCTGTTTTTT.